This T cell receptor beta chain appears in the sequencing data of a study of T cell responses to AZD1222 COVID-19 vaccine. The protocol was immunoSEQ multiplex PCR, while the TCRdb copy is restricted to in-frame clones and leaves out a portion. The sample holds about 100,000 clones; 92% are singletons and the top ten take approximately 1.7%. The CDR3 is 14 residues long. Germline CDR1 reads LNHDA; CDR2 reads SQIVND (reference sequence). With 7 bases clipped from V and 4 bases from J, the junction kept 4 bases outside the gene matches. The origin of this receptor is an adult in good health. This chain links TRBV19 with TRBJ2-3; 11 bases are a match to TRBD2. The sequenced sample was peripheral blood, obtained on day 0 of AZD1222 vaccination. Here the CDR3 DNA reads TGTGCCAGTAAACTAGCGGGAGACGCAGATACGCAGTATTTT. It codes for CASKLAGDADTQYF.